This TCR beta chain derives from a study of T cells in Graves' hyperthyroidism and ophthalmopathy. Study summary: Peripheral blood sampling occurred at initial diagnosis, before any treatment. Overall study findings and caveats: Most thyroid clonotypes with frequency above 0.001 were detected in blood.

This clonotype appeared many times. Its antigen is as yet unknown. The V and J ends lost 5 bases and 1 base respectively, with 11 bases between them. Germline values: CDR1 SGHTA, CDR2 FQGNSA. This CDR3 has 14 amino acids. Among the patients, aged 18 to 65, hyperthyroidism was newly diagnosed and had lasted under 2 months. The diagnostic basis comprised clinical symptoms, serum thyroxine and TRAb, thyroid ultrasound and orbital computed tomography. The investigators amplified TCR beta CDR3 regions from RNA transcripts. First-round RT-PCR targeting the TCR CDR3 was performed with the HTBI primer set. One entry per CDR3 protein results from TCRdb running MiXCR on the multiplex PCR reads. The sample shows about 570,000 distinct CDR3 sequences, 12% to 15% of them seen only once.

This clonotype originated in a woman in her forties with Graves' hyperthyroidism. This rearrangement joins TRBV7-2 to TRBJ1-1; a possible D gene is TRBD1 (5 bases). Specimen: blood. In DNA form, the CDR3 reads TGTGCCAGCAGCGTGGGACCGCAGAACACTGAAGCTTTCTTT. The encoded protein is CASSVGPQNTEAFF.